These 10 T cell receptor beta chains were all obtained from the same sample, sequenced in a study of blood T cells in healthy people across ages. The use of a sample-barcoded 5' primer and a J-beta primer mix characterized a second PCR of roughly 7 to 12 cycles. TCRdb itself ran the 5' RACE reads through MiXCR, one entry per CDR3 protein. The table records fewer than 800,000 distinct CDR3 sequences, 32% of them present only once. The sequenced material came from blood. All receptors come from an elderly woman in good health.

This clonotype was detected ten times or more. V and J are TRBV20-1 and TRBJ1-1; D is unclear. V gave up 1 base and J gave up 0 bases, with 9 bases separating them. Germline assignment: CDR1 DFQATT and CDR2 SNEGSKA (reference sequence). The CDR3 consists of 14 residues. CDR3 sequence (DNA): TGCAGTGCTAGAGGTAATCAGCTGAACACTGAAGCTTTCTTT. Translating gives CSARGNQLNTEAFF.

The chain uses TRBV20-1 and TRBJ2-3; TRBD1 might be the D (5 bases). Deletions cut 1 base from V and 0 bases from J, with 14 bases between. The CDR3 sequence is 16 residues long. Germline V gives CDR1 DFQATT, CDR2 SNEGSKA (reference sequence). The CDR3 sequence is CSARVGRAHSTDTQYF. The CDR3 DNA sequence: TGCAGTGCTAGAGTGGGCAGGGCTCATAGCACAGATACGCAGTATTTT.

The rearrangement uses TRBV5-1 and TRBJ1-1; D uncertain. This CDR3 is 16 amino acids long. Germline loops: CDR1 SGHRS, CDR2 YFSETQ. The V and J ends lost 7 bases and 1 base respectively, with 20 bases between them. For the CDR3, the DNA is TGCGCCAGCCGCGCACTTACTCCAATCGGGAACACTGAAGCTTTCTTT. It codes for CASRALTPIGNTEAFF.

J is TRBJ2-4 and V is TRBV7-2; no reliable D call. From germline, CDR1 is SGHTA and CDR2 FQGNSA. There are 13 residues in the CDR3. The ends were cut back, 0 bases at V and 14 bases at J, with 14 bases in the middle. The CDR3 DNA reads TGTGCCAGCAGCTTAGCGCACCTGACCCCCGAGTACTTC. This encodes CASSLAHLTPEYF.

This clonotype was seen a handful of times. This rearrangement joins TRBV5-5 to TRBJ1-5, with 8 positions matching TRBD1. J lost 2 bases, V lost 5 bases, and 6 bases had no gene match. CDR3 length equals 15 residues. Per germline, CDR1 SGHKS and CDR2 YYEKEE (reference sequence). The DNA of the CDR3 is TGTGCCAGCAGTCAGGGGGCGGGTGGCAATCAGCCCCAGCATTTT. It codes for CASSQGAGGNQPQHF. Filled out from reference TRBV5-5 and TRBJ1-5, the complete variable domain reads DAGVTQSPTHLIKTRGQQVTLRCSPISGHKSVSWYQQVLGQGPQFIFQYYEKEERGRGNFPDRFSARQFPNYSSELNVNALLLGDSALYLCASSQGAGGNQPQHFGDGTRLSIL.

This clonotype appeared many times. The rearrangement uses TRBV7-2 and TRBJ2-5; no clear D gene. Looked up from germline, CDR1 is SGHTA and CDR2 is FQGNSA. Trimming removed 5 bases from V and 4 bases from J, with 14 bases in between. The CDR3 consists of 14 residues. CDR3 residues: CASSPETVGETQYF. CDR3 nucleotide sequence: TGTGCCAGCAGCCCAGAGACGGTTGGAGAGACCCAGTACTTC.

This clonotype showed up many times. The chain couples TRBV5-1 to TRBJ1-2; D perhaps matches TRBD1 (5 bases). This CDR3 comprises 13 residues. Deletions cut 7 bases from V and 4 bases from J, with 14 bases between. The germline V gene has CDR1 SGHRS and CDR2 YFSETQ. CDR3 DNA: TGCGCCAGCGGAACTGGGGCCGCCTATGGCTACACCTTC. It specifies CASGTGAAYGYTF.

This clonotype was recorded many times. This rearrangement joins TRBV7-9 to TRBJ2-1; D is tentatively TRBD1 or TRBD2 (5 bases each). Trimming stripped 5 bases from V and 9 bases from J, with 17 bases between. CDR3 length: 14 residues. CDR1 is SEHNR, CDR2 FQNEAQ, per germline (reference sequence). In DNA form, the CDR3 reads TGTGCCAGCAGCCCTCACGAGGGGTGGGGTGAGCAGTTCTTC. Translation gives CASSPHEGWGEQFF.

A note on this clonotype: A read error is possible here, since a much larger clone lies one base away. The gene calls are TRBV7-2 and TRBJ2-5; TRBD2 agrees at 9 bases. The CDR3 is made up of 14 amino acids. The junction had 13 bases not matched to a gene; V was cut back by 4 bases and J by 13 bases. The germline gives CDR1 SGHTA, CDR2 FQGNSA. CDR3 DNA: TGTGCCAGCAGCTCTTATAGCGGGGGATACGAGCGGTACTTC. It codes for CASSSYSGGYERYF.

The V call is TRBV30, the J call TRBJ2-3; D perhaps matches TRBD1 (6 bases). The V end was cut by 5 bases, the J end by 2 bases, with 14 bases between. Germline V gene data show CDR1 as GTSNPN and CDR2 as SVGIG (reference sequence). This CDR3 is built from 14 residues. In nucleotides, the CDR3 is TGTGCCTGGGGCACGCAGGGGACCACAGATACGCAGTATTTT. It is translated as CAWGTQGTTDTQYF.